The 9 T cell receptor beta chains below all came from one sample that was sequenced in a study of shared clonotypes between healthy human individuals. The assay was immunoSEQ multiplex PCR, and TCRdb's table has in-frame clones only and misses some. The sample records about 1.5 million clones, approximately 98% being singletons. The sample consisted of naive CD4+ T cells sorted from blood. Documented subset: CD45RA+ positively selected. The receptors were sampled from a man aged 25-45 years in good health.

This sequence joins TRBV5-1 and TRBJ2-1; D perhaps matches TRBD2 (5 bases). The CDR3 covers 15 residues. In germline, CDR1 is SGHRS, CDR2 YFSETQ. V was pared by 0 bases and J by 3 bases, with 10 bases between. The CDR3 DNA sequence: TGCGCCAGCAGCTTGGAGAAAGGGAGCTACAATGAGCAGTTCTTC. This codes for CASSLEKGSYNEQFF.

The V gene is TRBV5-1, the J gene TRBJ2-7; 10 nucleotides align to TRBD1. After removal of 3 bases from V and 6 bases from J, the junction contained 6 bases not matched to a gene. This CDR3 comprises 14 residues. CDR1 is SGHRS and CDR2 is YFSETQ in the germline V gene. The chain's CDR3 is CASSSGTGAGEQYF. The CDR3 DNA sequence: TGCGCCAGCAGCTCCGGGACAGGGGCAGGCGAGCAGTACTTC. Full variable domain (remainder filled in from reference TRBV5-1 and TRBJ2-7): KAGVTQTPRYLIKTRGQQVTLSCSPISGHRSVSWYQQTPGQGLQFLFEYFSETQRNKGNFPGRFSGRQFSNSRSEMNVSTLELGDSALYLCASSSGTGAGEQYFGPGTRLTVT.

The J gene is TRBJ1-4, the V gene TRBV5-1, with TRBD1 matching over 8 bases. CDR1 and CDR2 from the germline V gene are SGHRS and YFSETQ. J was trimmed by 8 bases and V by 9 bases; bases with no gene match: 15. The CDR3 is 15 residues long. For the CDR3, the DNA is TGCGCCACCCCGGGACAGGCCGTAGCCAGCGAAAAACTGTTTTTT. The encoded protein is CATPGQAVASEKLFF.

Notes on this clone: Distinct nucleotide sequences in the sample also encode this CDR3. This CDR3 is CASSPRTGGTGELFF. In DNA form, the CDR3 reads TGTGCCAGCTCACCGCGGACAGGGGGCACCGGGGAGCTGTTTTTT. The V and J genes are TRBV18 and TRBJ2-2; 10 positions match TRBD1. The germline CDR1 and CDR2 sequences are KGHSH and LQKENI. The length of the CDR3 is 15 residues. With V trimmed by 3 bases and J by 4 bases, 2 bases remained unmatched. The full variable domain, its missing parts supplied by reference TRBV18 and TRBJ2-2, is NAGVMQNPRHLVRRRGQEARLRCSPMKGHSHVYWYRQLPEEGLKFMVYLQKENIIDESGMPKERFSAEFPKEGPSILRIQQVVRGDSAAYFCASSPRTGGTGELFFGEGSRLTVL.

V gene TRBV15 combines with J gene TRBJ2-7; D is possibly TRBD1 (6 bases). V lost 0 bases, J lost 3 bases, and 9 bases lay in between. Looked up from germline, CDR1 is LNHNV and CDR2 is YYDKDF (reference sequence). The CDR3 loop spans 14 amino acids. The CDR3 DNA reads as TGTGCCACCAGCAGAGAGGCAGGGGTCTACGAGCAGTACTTC. This codes for CATSREAGVYEQYF.

The V call is TRBV18, the J call TRBJ2-3, with no clear D. V lost 3 bases and J 4 bases, leaving 11 bases between the germline ends. Per germline, CDR1 KGHSH and CDR2 LQKENI. This CDR3 is built from 14 residues. The CDR3 protein is CASSPIPEADTQYF. Written as DNA, the CDR3 is TGTGCCAGCTCACCGATACCAGAAGCAGATACGCAGTATTTT.

This clone was picked up one time. The chain carries TRBV7-6 and TRBJ2-5; TRBD2 matches 10 bases. V dropped 4 bases and J dropped 5; count of bases not matched to a gene: 7. The CDR3 totals 15 residues. CDR1 and CDR2 from the germline V gene are SGHVS and FNYEAQ. The CDR3 coding sequence is TGTGCCAGCAGCTCCCTAGGAGCGGGGGGGGAGACCCAGTACTTC. Translation gives CASSSLGAGGETQYF.

A word on this clone: An end of the junction does not agree with germline; a read error may underlie this. The CDR3 protein is CAISETGTSGRTDTQYF. CDR3 DNA sequence: TGTGCCATCAGTGAGACAGGGACTAGCGGGAGAACAGATACGCAGTATTTT. V is TRBV6-1 and J is TRBJ2-3; 14 nucleotides match TRBD2. The CDR3 totals 17 residues. CDR1 MNHNS and CDR2 SASEGT come from the germline V gene.

The gene calls are TRBV6-6 and TRBJ2-7, with 11 bases lining up with TRBD2. The CDR3 totals 15 residues. Germline CDR1 MNHNY, CDR2 SVGAGI (reference sequence). Losses at the gene ends were 5 bases for V and 2 bases for J; bases not matched to a gene: 5. CDR3 loop: CASSVLAGATYEQYF. CDR3 bases: TGTGCCAGCAGTGTACTAGCGGGAGCAACCTACGAGCAGTACTTC.